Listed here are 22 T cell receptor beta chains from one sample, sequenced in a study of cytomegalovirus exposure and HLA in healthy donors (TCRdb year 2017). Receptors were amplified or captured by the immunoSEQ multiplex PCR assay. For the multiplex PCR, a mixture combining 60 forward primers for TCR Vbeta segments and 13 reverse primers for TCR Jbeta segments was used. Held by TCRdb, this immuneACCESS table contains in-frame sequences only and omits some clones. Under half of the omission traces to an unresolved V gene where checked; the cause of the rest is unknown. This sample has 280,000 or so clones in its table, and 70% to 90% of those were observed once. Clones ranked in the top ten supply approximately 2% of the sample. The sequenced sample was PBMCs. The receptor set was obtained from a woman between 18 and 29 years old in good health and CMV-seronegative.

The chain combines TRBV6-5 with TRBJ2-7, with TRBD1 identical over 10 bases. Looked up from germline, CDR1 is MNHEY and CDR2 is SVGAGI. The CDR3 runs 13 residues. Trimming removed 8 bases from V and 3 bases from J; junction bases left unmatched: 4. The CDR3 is CASRDRGRYEQYF. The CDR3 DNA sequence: TGTGCCAGCCGGGACAGGGGACGCTACGAGCAGTACTTC.

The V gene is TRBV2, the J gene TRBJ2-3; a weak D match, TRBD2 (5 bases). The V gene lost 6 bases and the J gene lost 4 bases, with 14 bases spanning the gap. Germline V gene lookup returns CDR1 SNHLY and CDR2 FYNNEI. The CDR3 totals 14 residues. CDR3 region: CASRGGPVADTQYF. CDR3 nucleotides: TGTGCCAGCAGAGGAGGACCAGTGGCAGATACGCAGTATTTT.

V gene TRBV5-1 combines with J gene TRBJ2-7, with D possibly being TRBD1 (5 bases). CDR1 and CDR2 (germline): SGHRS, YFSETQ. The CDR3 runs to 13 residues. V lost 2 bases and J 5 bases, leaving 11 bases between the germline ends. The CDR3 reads CASSFQGRDEQYF. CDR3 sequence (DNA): TGCGCCAGCAGCTTTCAGGGAAGGGACGAGCAGTACTTC.

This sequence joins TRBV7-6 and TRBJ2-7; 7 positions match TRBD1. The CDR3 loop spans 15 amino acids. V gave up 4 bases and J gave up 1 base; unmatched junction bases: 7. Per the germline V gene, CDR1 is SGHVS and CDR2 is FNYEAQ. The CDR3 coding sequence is TGTGCCAGCAGCTCTACTCCCAGGGGGTCCTACGAGCAGTACTTC. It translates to CASSSTPRGSYEQYF. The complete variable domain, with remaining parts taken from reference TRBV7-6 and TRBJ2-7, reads GAGVSQSPRYKVTKRGQDVALRCDPISGHVSLYWYRQALGQGPEFLTYFNYEAQQDKSGLPNDRFSAERPEGSISTLTIQRTEQRDSAMYRCASSSTPRGSYEQYFGPGTRLTVT.

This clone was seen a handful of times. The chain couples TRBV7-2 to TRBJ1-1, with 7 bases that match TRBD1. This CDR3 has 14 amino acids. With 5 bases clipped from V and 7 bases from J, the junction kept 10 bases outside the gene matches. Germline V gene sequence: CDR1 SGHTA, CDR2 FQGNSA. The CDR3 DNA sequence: TGTGCCAGCAGCCCTCGAAACACAGGGGTTGAAGCTTTCTTT. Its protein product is CASSPRNTGVEAFF.

CDR3 nucleotide sequence: TGCGCCAGCAGCTTGTCCGGACAGGGCAATCAGCCCCAGCATTTT. As protein: CASSLSGQGNQPQHF. The rearrangement joins TRBV5-1 to TRBJ1-5, with 7 bases aligning to TRBD1. Germline V gives CDR1 SGHRS, CDR2 YFSETQ. V was clipped by 1 base and J by 2 bases; unmatched bases: 3. The CDR3 extends over 15 amino acids. The full variable domain, with the rest looked up from reference TRBV5-1 and TRBJ1-5, is KAGVTQTPRYLIKTRGQQVTLSCSPISGHRSVSWYQQTPGQGLQFLFEYFSETQRNKGNFPGRFSGRQFSNSRSEMNVSTLELGDSALYLCASSLSGQGNQPQHFGDGTRLSIL.

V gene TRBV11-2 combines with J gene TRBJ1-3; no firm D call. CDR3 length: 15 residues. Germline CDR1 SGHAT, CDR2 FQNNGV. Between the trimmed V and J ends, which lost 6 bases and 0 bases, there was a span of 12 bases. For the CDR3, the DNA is TGTGCCAGCAGGCCCGAACACAGCTCTGGAAACACCATATATTTT. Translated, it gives CASRPEHSSGNTIYF.

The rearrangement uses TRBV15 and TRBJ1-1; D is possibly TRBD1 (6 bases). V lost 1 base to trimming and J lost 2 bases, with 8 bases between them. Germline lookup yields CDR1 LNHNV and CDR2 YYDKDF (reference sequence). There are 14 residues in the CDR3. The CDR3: CATSRVGTNTEAFF. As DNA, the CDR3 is TGTGCCACCAGCAGAGTCGGGACAAACACTGAAGCTTTCTTT. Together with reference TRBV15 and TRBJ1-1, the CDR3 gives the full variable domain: DAMVIQNPRYQVTQFGKPVTLSCSQTLNHNVMYWYQQKSSQAPKLLFHYYDKDFNNEADTPDNFQSRRPNTSFCFLDIRSPGLGDTAMYLCATSRVGTNTEAFFGQGTRLTVV.

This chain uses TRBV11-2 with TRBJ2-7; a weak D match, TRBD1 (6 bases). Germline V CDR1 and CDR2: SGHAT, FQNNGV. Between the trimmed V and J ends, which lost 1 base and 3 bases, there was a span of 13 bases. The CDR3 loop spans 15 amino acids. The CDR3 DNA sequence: TGTGCCAGCAGCTTAGCTCAGGGGCCTAGCTACGAGCAGTACTTC. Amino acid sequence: CASSLAQGPSYEQYF.

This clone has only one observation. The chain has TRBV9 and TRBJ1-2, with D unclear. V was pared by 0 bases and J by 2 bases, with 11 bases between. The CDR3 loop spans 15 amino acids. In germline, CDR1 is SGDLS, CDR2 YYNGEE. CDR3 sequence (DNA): TGTGCCAGCAGCGTAGCGGCAGGATCCAACTATGGCTACACCTTC. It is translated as CASSVAAGSNYGYTF.

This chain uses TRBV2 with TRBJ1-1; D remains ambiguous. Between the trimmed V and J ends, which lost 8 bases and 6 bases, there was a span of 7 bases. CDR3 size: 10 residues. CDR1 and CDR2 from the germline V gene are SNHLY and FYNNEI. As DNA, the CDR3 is TGTGCCAGCTCAAACTCTGAAGCTTTCTTT. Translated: CASSNSEAFF.

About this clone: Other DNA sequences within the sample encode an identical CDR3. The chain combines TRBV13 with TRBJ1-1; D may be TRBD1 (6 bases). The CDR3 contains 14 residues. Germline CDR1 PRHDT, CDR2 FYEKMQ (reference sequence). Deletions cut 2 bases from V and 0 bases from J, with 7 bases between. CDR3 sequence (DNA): TGTGCCAGCAGCTTAAGGGGGTTGAACACTGAAGCTTTCTTT. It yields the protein CASSLRGLNTEAFF.

CDR3 in DNA: TGCGCCAGCAGCCAAGATTTTGCAGGGACTAATGAAAAACTGTTTTTT. It specifies CASSQDFAGTNEKLFF. The chain is built from TRBV4-1 and TRBJ1-4; D is possibly TRBD1 (5 bases). The CDR3 sequence is 16 residues long. V was pared by 0 bases and J by 2 bases, with 10 bases between. From germline, CDR1 is MGHRA and CDR2 YSYEKL.

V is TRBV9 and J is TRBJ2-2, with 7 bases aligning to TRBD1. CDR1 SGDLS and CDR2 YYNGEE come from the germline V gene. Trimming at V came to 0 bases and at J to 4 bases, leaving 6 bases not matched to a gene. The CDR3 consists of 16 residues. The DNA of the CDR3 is TGTGCCAGCAGCGTAGAAGGGGGCGTTGTCACCGGGGAGCTGTTTTTT. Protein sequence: CASSVEGGVVTGELFF.

Here the CDR3 reads CASSVPRDSGGPETQYF. The CDR3 nucleotides read TGTGCCAGCAGTGTTCCGAGAGATAGCGGGGGACCAGAGACCCAGTACTTC. J is TRBJ2-5 and V is TRBV2, with 9 bases that match TRBD2. V shed 4 bases and J 4 bases; nucleotides not matched to a gene: 13. This CDR3 has 17 residues. Germline CDR1 is SNHLY and CDR2 is FYNNEI.

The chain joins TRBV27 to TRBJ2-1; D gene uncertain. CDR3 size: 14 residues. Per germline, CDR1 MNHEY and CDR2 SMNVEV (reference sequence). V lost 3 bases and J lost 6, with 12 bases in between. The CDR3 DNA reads TGTGCCAGCAGTTTGGCGGCAACGCGCAATGAGCAGTTCTTC. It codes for CASSLAATRNEQFF.

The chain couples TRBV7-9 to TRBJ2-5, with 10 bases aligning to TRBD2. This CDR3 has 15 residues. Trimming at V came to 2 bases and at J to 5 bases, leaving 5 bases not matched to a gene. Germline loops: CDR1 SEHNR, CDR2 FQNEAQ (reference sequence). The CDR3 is CASSLSGGGWETQYF. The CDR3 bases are TGTGCCAGCAGCTTAAGCGGGGGGGGCTGGGAGACCCAGTACTTC.

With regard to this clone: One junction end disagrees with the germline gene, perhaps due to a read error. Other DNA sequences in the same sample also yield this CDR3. As DNA, the CDR3 is TGTGCCATCAGCGCACAGGGGTTTTATAATTCCCCCCTCCACTTT. Encoded protein: CAISAQGFYNSPLHF. The chain carries TRBV10-3 and TRBJ1-6; 7 positions match TRBD1. This CDR3 region has 15 residues. The germline CDR1 and CDR2 sequences are ENHRY and SYGVKD.

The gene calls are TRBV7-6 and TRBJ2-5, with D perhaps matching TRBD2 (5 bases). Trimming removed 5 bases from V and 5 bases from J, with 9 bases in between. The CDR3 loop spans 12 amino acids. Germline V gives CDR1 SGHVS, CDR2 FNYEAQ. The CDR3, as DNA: TGTGCCAGCAGCCCCCGCGGGGAGACCCAGTACTTC. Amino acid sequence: CASSPRGETQYF.

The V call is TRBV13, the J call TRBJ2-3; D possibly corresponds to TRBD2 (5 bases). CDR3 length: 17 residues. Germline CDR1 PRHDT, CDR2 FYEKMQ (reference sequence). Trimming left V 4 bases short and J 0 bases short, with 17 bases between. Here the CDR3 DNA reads TGTGCCAGCAGCTCCTTTTCAGGCAGGACTAGCACAGATACGCAGTATTTT. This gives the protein CASSSFSGRTSTDTQYF.

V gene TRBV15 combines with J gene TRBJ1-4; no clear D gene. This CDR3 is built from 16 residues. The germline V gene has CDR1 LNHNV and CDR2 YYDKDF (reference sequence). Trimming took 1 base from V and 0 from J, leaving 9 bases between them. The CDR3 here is CATSRARGATNEKLFF. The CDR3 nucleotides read TGTGCCACCAGCAGAGCCCGAGGTGCAACTAATGAAAAACTGTTTTTT.

The chain's CDR3 is CASSYTQGVVETQYF. The DNA for the CDR3 is TGCGCCAGCAGCTACACACAGGGGGTAGTAGAGACCCAGTACTTC. The chain uses TRBV4-1 and TRBJ2-5; 8 bases are shared with TRBD1. Trimming at V came to 5 bases and at J to 4 bases, leaving 9 bases not matched to a gene. The CDR3 runs to 15 residues. CDR1 is MGHRA, CDR2 YSYEKL, per germline.